One sample yielded the 30 T cell receptor beta chains listed below, sequenced in a study of blood T cell repertoires in COVID-19. The table came from immunoSEQ multiplex PCR; TCRdb's copy has only in-frame clones and leaves some out. The sample lists roughly 60,000 clones; 75% to 85% were seen once. Sequenced material: peripheral blood. Receptors were obtained from a man between 45 and 60 years old with COVID-19, enrolled during active disease.

The chain carries TRBV29-1 and TRBJ1-1, with D tentatively TRBD1 (5 bases). V shed 1 base and J shed 2 bases, with 8 bases lying between them. CDR1 and CDR2 from the germline V gene are SQVTM and ANQGSEA. This CDR3 region has 13 residues. CDR3 protein: CSVEGQGNTEAFF. CDR3 sequence (DNA): TGCAGCGTTGAAGGGCAGGGCAACACTGAAGCTTTCTTT.

The chain employs TRBV6-5 and TRBJ1-1; D gene uncertain. CDR1 is MNHEY and CDR2 is SVGAGI in the germline V gene. The CDR3 loop spans 13 amino acids. Trimming cost V 6 bases and J 2 bases, with 10 bases left between them. Here the CDR3 DNA reads TGTGCCAGCAGGGTACAACAAAACACTGAAGCTTTCTTT. This encodes CASRVQQNTEAFF.

The chain uses TRBV28 and TRBJ1-3; D unclear. This CDR3 has 14 residues. Trimming shortened V by 2 bases and J by 4 bases, and 9 bases separated the two germline ends. Per germline, CDR1 MDHEN and CDR2 SYDVKM. In nucleotides, the CDR3 is TGTGCCAGCAGTTTAAGGCCAGGAGGAAACACCATATATTTT. This sequence encodes CASSLRPGGNTIYF.

The chain recombines TRBV6-2 or TRBV6-3 with TRBJ2-1, with TRBD2 identical over 12 bases. CDR3 length: 18 amino acids. V lost 4 bases and J lost 3; bases outside the gene matches: 10. CDR1 MNHEY and CDR2 SVGEGT come from the germline V gene. The CDR3 reads CASSSLTSGRSFYNEQFF. The CDR3 bases are TGTGCCAGCAGTTCCCTTACTAGCGGGAGGTCTTTCTACAATGAGCAGTTCTTC.

The rearrangement links TRBV28 to TRBJ2-7, with a tentative D call TRBD2 (5 bases). CDR3 size: 14 residues. V shed 3 bases and J shed 3 bases, with 12 bases lying between them. CDR1 MDHEN and CDR2 SYDVKM come from the germline V gene. CDR3 in DNA: TGTGCCAGCAGTTTTCGGGAATTCTACTACGAGCAGTACTTC. This translates into CASSFREFYYEQYF.

This clone was counted a few times. V gene TRBV29-1 combines with J gene TRBJ2-1; TRBD1 matches 9 bases. J was trimmed by 9 bases and V by 4 bases; bases with no gene match: 10. Germline V lookup: CDR1 SQVTM, CDR2 ANQGSEA. The CDR3 has 14 residues. CDR3 loop: CSVADRGYAGEQFF. CDR3 DNA: TGCAGCGTTGCGGACAGGGGATATGCAGGTGAGCAGTTCTTC.

V gene TRBV3-1 (or the pseudogene TRBV3-2) combines with J gene TRBJ1-1; 11 nucleotides match TRBD1. V was pared by 4 bases and J by 6 bases, with 4 bases of the junction left unmatched. Germline V gene sequence: CDR1 LGHDT, CDR2 YNNKEL (reference sequence). The CDR3 has 14 residues. CDR3 in amino acids: CASSPPGQGAEAFF. CDR3 DNA sequence: TGTGCCAGCAGCCCGCCGGGACAGGGGGCTGAAGCTTTCTTT.

This clone was found once. The same CDR3 arises from other DNA sequences in this sample as well. The V and J genes are TRBV10-3 and TRBJ2-3, with TRBD1 identical over 10 bases. The CDR3 is 15 residues long. The V and J ends lost 2 bases and 1 base, in that order; junction bases with no gene match: 0. Germline CDR1 ENHRY, CDR2 SYGVKD. CDR3 sequence reads: CAISEDRGRTDTQYF. The CDR3 DNA reads as TGTGCCATCAGTGAGGACAGGGGGCGCACAGATACGCAGTATTTT.

Concerning this clone itself: At one end the junction does not follow the germline gene, possibly because of a read error. This chain joins TRBV6-5 and TRBJ2-1; possible D gene TRBD2, 5 bases. The CDR3 runs 13 residues. Looked up from germline, CDR1 is MNHEY and CDR2 is SVGAGI. CDR3 residues: CASRYLRAGEQFF. CDR3 DNA: TGTGCCAGCAGATACTTGCGGGCTGGCGAGCAGTTCTTC.

This clone was picked up a small number of times. This chain joins TRBV7-2 and TRBJ2-1, with D tentatively TRBD1 (5 bases). The V end lost 4 bases, the J end lost 7 bases, and 14 bases lay between the germline ends. This CDR3 comprises 14 residues. From germline, CDR1 is SGHTA and CDR2 FQGNSA. The CDR3 loop reads CASSSDRSKNEQFF. CDR3 nucleotide sequence: TGTGCCAGCAGCTCCGACAGAAGCAAGAATGAGCAGTTCTTC.

The chain has TRBV20-1 and TRBJ2-3; D not certain. The CDR3 covers 16 residues. CDR1 is DFQATT and CDR2 is SNEGSKA in the germline V gene (reference sequence). V was pared by 3 bases and J by 8 bases, with 24 bases between. CDR3 in DNA: TGCAGTGCTAGTATCTTGTCCGGCGGCCTCAGTGGTACGCAGTATTTT. The encoded protein is CSASILSGGLSGTQYF.

V usage is TRBV28 and J usage is TRBJ1-1; possibly TRBD1 for D (5 bases). CDR3 size: 11 residues. Looked up from germline, CDR1 is MDHEN and CDR2 is SYDVKM. V lost 3 bases and J lost 7, with 6 bases in between. The DNA for the CDR3 is TGTGCCAGCAGTTTGACAGATGAAGCTTTCTTT. Protein product: CASSLTDEAFF.

The chain is built from TRBV19 and TRBJ2-2, with 13 bases that match TRBD2. From germline, CDR1 is LNHDA and CDR2 SQIVND (reference sequence). The CDR3 contains 14 residues. Trimming at V came to 10 bases and at J to 6 bases, leaving 5 bases not matched to a gene. CDR3 loop: CATGLAGSAGELFF. The CDR3 nucleotides are TGTGCCACGGGACTAGCGGGATCAGCCGGGGAGCTGTTTTTT. The whole variable domain, filled in from reference TRBV19 and TRBJ2-2, reads DGGITQSPKYLFRKEGQNVTLSCEQNLNHDAMYWYRQDPGQGLRLIYYSQIVNDFQKGDIAEGYSVSREKKESFPLTVTSAQKNPTAFYLCATGLAGSAGELFFGEGSRLTVL.

V and J are TRBV29-1 and TRBJ2-3, with D perhaps matching TRBD2 (6 bases). The V and J ends lost 5 bases and 4 bases respectively, with 19 bases between them. The germline V gene has CDR1 SQVTM and CDR2 ANQGSEA. CDR3 length: 15 residues. Here the CDR3 reads CSVTPRAGRSDTQYF. CDR3 nucleotides: TGCAGCGTTACCCCCCGGGCGGGGCGTTCAGATACGCAGTATTTT.

The rearrangement uses TRBV27 and TRBJ2-2, with D possibly being TRBD2 (5 bases). This CDR3 is built from 15 residues. V gave up 1 base and J gave up 6 bases, with 12 bases separating them. Germline assignment: CDR1 MNHEY and CDR2 SMNVEV (reference sequence). The CDR3 loop reads CASSLLEGNAGELFF. The DNA for the CDR3 is TGTGCCAGCAGTTTATTAGAGGGTAACGCCGGGGAGCTGTTTTTT.

The chain recombines TRBV19 with TRBJ2-3; D might be TRBD2 (6 bases). V was shortened by 6 bases and J by 2 bases, with 15 bases between the two germline ends. This CDR3 region has 15 residues. Germline loops: CDR1 LNHDA, CDR2 SQIVND (reference sequence). This CDR3 is CASRQQAGLTDTQYF. The DNA for the CDR3 is TGTGCCAGTAGACAACAGGCGGGACTCACAGATACGCAGTATTTT.

The chain joins TRBV2 to TRBJ2-7; TRBD1 agrees at 9 bases. From germline, CDR1 is SNHLY and CDR2 FYNNEI. Trimming cost V 3 bases and J 9 bases; bases outside gene matches: 9. This CDR3 spans 14 amino acids. Written as DNA, the CDR3 is TGTGCCAGCAGTGACGACAGGGGGATCTCGTCGCAGTACTTC. Encoded protein: CASSDDRGISSQYF.

The chain links TRBV6-5 to TRBJ1-2; TRBD1 is a possible D gene (6 bases). The germline gives CDR1 MNHEY, CDR2 SVGAGI. The CDR3 runs 14 residues. Trimming took 7 bases from V and 5 from J, leaving 17 bases between them. The CDR3 loop reads CASTLGGVGYGYTF. CDR3 nucleotide sequence: TGTGCCAGCACCCTAGGGGGGGTCGGGTATGGCTACACCTTC.

The chain is built from TRBV7-9 and TRBJ1-4, with a weak D call TRBD1 (6 bases). The V and J ends lost 7 bases and 7 bases respectively, with 22 bases between them. CDR3 size: 16 residues. From germline, CDR1 is SEHNR and CDR2 FQNEAQ (reference sequence). CDR3 amino acids: CASILDGRGRGEKLFF. CDR3 bases: TGTGCCAGCATTTTAGATGGACGGGGCAGGGGTGAAAAACTGTTTTTT.

The gene calls are TRBV5-6 and TRBJ2-2; possibly TRBD2 for D (5 bases). Germline loops: CDR1 SGHDT, CDR2 YYEEEE. The CDR3 extends over 15 amino acids. The V and J ends lost 2 bases and 3 bases respectively, with 11 bases between them. The CDR3 nucleotides are TGTGCCAGCAGCTTAATTGAGGGCGACACCGGGGAGCTGTTTTTT. This gives the protein CASSLIEGDTGELFF.

The chain combines TRBV29-1 with TRBJ2-1; 7 bases match TRBD1. The CDR3 is 17 residues long. The V gene end was trimmed by 1 base and the J gene end by 3 bases; junction bases not matched to a gene: 12. Germline lookup yields CDR1 SQVTM and CDR2 ANQGSEA. DNA of the CDR3: TGCAGCGTTGAAGGGGGGCCGGGACGGACAGGCTACAATGAGCAGTTCTTC. Protein product: CSVEGGPGRTGYNEQFF.

This CDR3 reads CASTDRGRSNQPQHF. The CDR3, as DNA: TGTGCCAGTACAGACAGGGGGCGAAGCAATCAGCCCCAGCATTTT. The rearrangement links TRBV19 to TRBJ1-5; TRBD1 agrees at 10 bases. The CDR3 is 15 amino acids. Losses at the gene ends were 7 bases for V and 1 base for J; bases not matched to a gene: 4. Germline V CDR1 and CDR2: LNHDA, SQIVND (reference sequence).

This chain joins TRBV18 and TRBJ1-5, with TRBD1 identical over 8 bases. The CDR3 covers 14 residues. J gave up 4 bases and V 2 bases, and 1 base lay outside the gene matches. In germline, CDR1 is KGHSH, CDR2 LQKENI. This CDR3 is CASSPRTGNQPQHF. The CDR3 coding sequence is TGTGCCAGCTCACCAAGGACAGGGAATCAGCCCCAGCATTTT.

The V gene is TRBV5-6, the J gene TRBJ2-3; 11 bases fit TRBD2. CDR1 is SGHDT and CDR2 is YYEEEE in the germline V gene. The CDR3 loop spans 18 amino acids. V shed 5 bases, J shed 3 bases, and the junction held 14 bases outside the gene matches. As DNA, the CDR3 is TGTGCCAGCAGGTTGCTAGCGGGAGGCGGGGCAAGGACAGATACGCAGTATTTT. The encoded protein is CASRLLAGGGARTDTQYF.

Many counts were recorded for this clone. This chain joins TRBV15 and TRBJ2-7; D might be TRBD1 (6 bases). The germline V gene has CDR1 LNHNV and CDR2 YYDKDF (reference sequence). The CDR3 extends over 13 amino acids. V was pared by 5 bases and J by 7 bases, with 15 bases between. CDR3 protein: CATSGLAGEEQYF. Written as DNA, the CDR3 is TGTGCCACCAGCGGACTGGCAGGGGAAGAGCAGTACTTC.

The chain uses TRBV5-4 and TRBJ1-2; 7 positions agree with TRBD1. This CDR3 region has 13 residues. The germline gives CDR1 SGHNT, CDR2 YYREEE (reference sequence). V gave up 4 bases and J gave up 5 bases; unmatched junction bases: 5. The CDR3 sequence is CASSMTGPYGYTF. CDR3 nucleotides: TGTGCCAGCAGCATGACAGGGCCTTATGGCTACACCTTC.

In this sample, this clone turned up once. The rearrangement links TRBV14 to TRBJ1-2; weak D call: TRBD1 (6 bases). This CDR3 spans 14 amino acids. The V gene's germline CDR1 is SGHDN and CDR2 FVKESK. V dropped 8 bases and J dropped 4 bases, with 17 bases sitting between them. CDR3 residues: CASPRTVFLYGYTF. The DNA of the CDR3 is TGTGCCAGCCCTAGGACAGTTTTTCTCTATGGCTACACCTTC.

The chain couples TRBV7-9 to TRBJ2-7; unclear D gene. The CDR3 is 14 residues long. Trimming cost V 5 bases and J 0 bases, with 11 bases left between them. Germline CDR1 is SEHNR and CDR2 is FQNEAQ (reference sequence). CDR3 sequence: CASSPGRVSYEQYF. In DNA, the CDR3 is TGTGCCAGCAGCCCGGGTCGGGTCTCCTACGAGCAGTACTTC.

The rearrangement uses TRBV2 and TRBJ1-3, with D possibly being TRBD1 (5 bases). Germline V gene lookup returns CDR1 SNHLY and CDR2 FYNNEI. V shed 5 bases and J shed 6 bases, with 17 bases lying between them. The CDR3 extends over 15 amino acids. Here the CDR3 DNA reads TGTGCCAGCAGTATCAGCCCAGGGTCCTCAAACACCATATATTTT. This translates into CASSISPGSSNTIYF.

This clone was observed a single time. The genes are TRBV25-1 and TRBJ1-1; D remains unclear. V lost 5 bases and J 3 bases, leaving 10 bases between the germline ends. The CDR3 totals 13 residues. Germline V gene sequence: CDR1 MGHDK, CDR2 SYGVNS. The chain's CDR3 is CASSNNQYTEAFF. CDR3 bases: TGTGCCAGCAGTAACAATCAGTACACTGAAGCTTTCTTT.